One and the same sample provided the 17 T cell receptor beta chains below, sequenced in a study of T cells in Graves' hyperthyroidism and ophthalmopathy. Regions amplified from RNA transcripts were the TCR beta CDR3 regions. Using the HTBI primer set, a first-round RT-PCR was run on the TCR CDR3. TCRdb analysed the multiplex PCR reads with MiXCR anew, one entry per CDR3 protein. The sample contains around 340,000 distinct CDR3 sequences, roughly 20% of which appear only once. Sequenced sample: blood. The origin of the receptors is a woman between 50 and 59 years old with Graves' hyperthyroidism.

In DNA form, the CDR3 reads TGTGCCACCAGTGAGGGGACAGGAAGGACTGAAGCTTTCTTT. This encodes CATSEGTGRTEAFF. The chain links TRBV24-1 to TRBJ1-1; 8 bases align to TRBD1. This CDR3 comprises 14 residues. Germline V gene lookup returns CDR1 KGHDR and CDR2 SFDVKD. V lost 4 bases and J lost 5; bases outside the gene matches: 5.

This clonotype appeared many times. The rearrangement links TRBV27 to TRBJ2-5; D might be TRBD1 (6 bases). Germline V gives CDR1 MNHEY, CDR2 SMNVEV (reference sequence). V shed 5 bases and J shed 1 base, with 17 bases lying between them. The CDR3 covers 16 residues. In nucleotides, the CDR3 is TGTGCCAGCAGTCGGAATCCTCAGGGGTTCCAAGAGACCCAGTACTTC. Protein: CASSRNPQGFQETQYF.

This clonotype has a count of ten or more. The chain combines TRBV11-3 with TRBJ2-1; D not certain. The V gene lost 2 bases and the J gene lost 8 bases, with 7 bases spanning the gap. Germline CDR1 is SGHNT and CDR2 is YENEEA. The length of the CDR3 is 12 residues. The CDR3 sequence: CASSLTTDEQFF. As DNA, the CDR3 is TGTGCCAGCAGCTTAACTACGGATGAGCAGTTCTTC.

This clonotype occurred a few times. The chain uses TRBV12-3 or TRBV12-4 and TRBJ2-5; TRBD2 is a possible D gene (6 bases). V was pared by 6 bases and J by 2 bases, with 16 bases between. This CDR3 has 15 residues. In DNA form, the CDR3 reads TGTGCCAGCAGACTTACTAGTGGAGGGCAAGAGACCCAGTACTTC. It translates to CASRLTSGGQETQYF.

The table lists this clonotype with many counts. The CDR3 loop is CASSRGSEAFF. The CDR3 DNA is TGTGCCAGCAGCCGGGGCTCTGAAGCTTTCTTT. The chain uses TRBV12-3 or TRBV12-4 and TRBJ1-1; D possibly corresponds to TRBD1 (5 bases). CDR3 length: 11 residues. V was trimmed by 6 bases and J by 6 bases, leaving 8 bases between them.

This clonotype appeared many times. V gene TRBV11-2 combines with J gene TRBJ2-3; 11 bases are a match to TRBD2. The J segment lost 4 bases and the V segment lost 0 bases, leaving 9 bases of the junction unmatched. The CDR3 runs 18 residues. CDR1 is SGHAT and CDR2 is FQNNGV in the germline V gene. The CDR3 here is CASSLDQRLAGLADTQYF. For the CDR3, the DNA is TGTGCCAGCAGCTTAGATCAACGACTAGCGGGATTGGCAGATACGCAGTATTTT.

The rearrangement links TRBV2 to TRBJ2-1; TRBD2 agrees at 12 bases. The CDR3 is 14 residues long. Germline V gene sequence: CDR1 SNHLY, CDR2 FYNNEI. J lost 9 bases, V lost 7 bases, and 7 bases had no gene match. CDR3 in DNA: TGTGCCAGCAAGGAGACTAGCGGGGGAAGTGAGCAGTTCTTC. Its translation is CASKETSGGSEQFF.

This clonotype was observed many times. This chain joins TRBV7-2 and TRBJ2-3; 10 bases fit TRBD1. CDR1 and CDR2 (germline): SGHTA, FQGNSA. This CDR3 is built from 19 residues. The J segment lost 6 bases and the V segment lost 1 base, leaving 16 bases of the junction unmatched. The CDR3 region has the DNA TGTGCCAGCAGCTTAGTTTTTGTTAGCCGGGACAGGGGCGCCGATACGCAGTATTTT. This translates into CASSLVFVSRDRGADTQYF.

This clonotype has just a few counts. The chain is built from TRBV2 and TRBJ2-1, with 12 bases matching TRBD2. V was clipped by 7 bases and J by 10 bases; unmatched bases: 8. The CDR3 sequence is 14 residues long. Germline assignment: CDR1 SNHLY and CDR2 FYNNEI. The CDR3 DNA sequence: TGTGCCAGCACCGGGAAGCTAGCGGGGGGGGAGCAGTTCTTC. Amino acid sequence: CASTGKLAGGEQFF.

At least ten counts were recorded for this clonotype. The chain carries TRBV3-1 and TRBJ2-3, with 9 bases lining up with TRBD2. The junction had 2 bases not matched to a gene; V was cut back by 0 bases and J by 7 bases. CDR3 length: 14 residues. CDR1 is LGHDT, CDR2 YNNKEL, per germline (reference sequence). In DNA, the CDR3 is TGTGCCAGCAGCCAAGACCTAGCGGGGAATACGCAGTATTTT. It codes for CASSQDLAGNTQYF.

The chain recombines TRBV20-1 with TRBJ2-1, with 9 nucleotides matching TRBD2. The CDR3 totals 17 residues. Germline CDR1 is DFQATT and CDR2 is SNEGSKA (reference sequence). With 3 bases clipped from V and 8 bases from J, the junction kept 17 bases outside the gene matches. The chain's CDR3 is CSASRPEGASGKDEQFF. Written as DNA, the CDR3 is TGCAGTGCTAGTCGACCCGAAGGGGCTAGCGGGAAGGATGAGCAGTTCTTC.

A few counts support this clonotype. This chain joins TRBV13 and TRBJ2-1; no clear D. CDR3 length: 16 residues. Trimming pared 2 bases from V and 6 bases from J, leaving 17 bases between. Germline lookup yields CDR1 PRHDT and CDR2 FYEKMQ (reference sequence). The CDR3 reads CASSLPSPDSSNEQFF. The CDR3 nucleotides read TGTGCCAGCAGCTTACCGTCGCCGGATTCATCCAATGAGCAGTTCTTC.

This clonotype turned up a few times. The V gene is TRBV6-1, the J gene TRBJ2-1; TRBD2 aligns across 10 bases. The CDR3 contains 16 residues. Trimming at V came to 1 base and at J to 6 bases, leaving 6 bases not matched to a gene. Germline values: CDR1 MNHNS, CDR2 SASEGT. DNA for the CDR3: TGTGCCAGCAGTGAAGGGGGAGCGGGGGGGCCCAATGAGCAGTTCTTC. Encoded protein: CASSEGGAGGPNEQFF.

This clonotype occurred many times. The chain couples TRBV3-1 to TRBJ2-5; D not certain. Germline loops: CDR1 LGHDT, CDR2 YNNKEL (reference sequence). The CDR3 length is 15 residues. V lost 0 bases, J lost 2 bases, and 10 bases lay in between. Here the CDR3 reads CASSQDGSGQETQYF. Written as DNA, the CDR3 is TGTGCCAGCAGCCAAGACGGCTCCGGGCAAGAGACCCAGTACTTC.

This clonotype occurred a few times. This chain joins TRBV20-1 and TRBJ2-5; 9 bases agree with TRBD2. The CDR3 is made up of 13 amino acids. Per the germline V gene, CDR1 is DFQATT and CDR2 is SNEGSKA (reference sequence). V dropped 4 bases and J dropped 3; count of bases not matched to a gene: 3. Here the CDR3 reads CSATTSGEETQYF. The CDR3 DNA follows: TGCAGTGCTACGACTAGCGGAGAAGAGACCCAGTACTTC.

The V call is TRBV3-1, the J call TRBJ2-5, with D possibly being TRBD1 (7 bases). The CDR3 runs to 14 residues. Trimming left V 4 bases short and J 2 bases short, with 11 bases between. Looked up from germline, CDR1 is LGHDT and CDR2 is YNNKEL (reference sequence). This CDR3 is CASSPAGQQETQYF. As DNA, the CDR3 is TGTGCCAGCAGCCCGGCGGGACAGCAAGAGACCCAGTACTTC.

A word on this clonotype: The junction and the germline gene differ at one end; a read error may be behind it. V and J are TRBV28 and TRBJ2-7; 10 nucleotides agree with TRBD2. This CDR3 spans 15 amino acids. The germline V gene encodes CDR1 MDHEN and CDR2 SYDVKM. The CDR3 bases are TGTGCAAGCACGCGGCTAGCGGGAGAGAGATACGAGCAGTACTTC. It specifies CASTRLAGERYEQYF.